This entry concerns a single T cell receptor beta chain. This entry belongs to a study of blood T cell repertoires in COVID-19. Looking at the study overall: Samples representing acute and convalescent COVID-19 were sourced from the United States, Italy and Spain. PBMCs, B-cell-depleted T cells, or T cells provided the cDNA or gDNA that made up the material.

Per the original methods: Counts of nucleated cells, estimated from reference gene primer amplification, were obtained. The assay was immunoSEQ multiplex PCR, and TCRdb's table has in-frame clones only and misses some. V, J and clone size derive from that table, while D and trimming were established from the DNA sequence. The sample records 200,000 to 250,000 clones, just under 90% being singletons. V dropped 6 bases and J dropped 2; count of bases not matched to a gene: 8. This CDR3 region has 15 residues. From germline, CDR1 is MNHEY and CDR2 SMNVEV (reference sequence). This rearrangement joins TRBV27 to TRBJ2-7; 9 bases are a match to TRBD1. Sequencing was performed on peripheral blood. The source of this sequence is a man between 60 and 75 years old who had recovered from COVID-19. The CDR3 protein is CASRPRTGVPYEQYF. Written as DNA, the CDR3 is TGTGCCAGCAGACCCCGGACAGGGGTTCCCTACGAGCAGTACTTC.